This T cell receptor beta chain is from a study of vaccination and CD4 T cells after COVID-19. Sample treatment: approximately 10-day PBMC culture with coronavirus spike peptide pools or control peptides (ViraFEST assay). Investigators obtained the unexposed donor's CD4+ T cells before the COVID-19 pandemic (2011-2018). At the Johns Hopkins FTIC core, DNA taken from cultured CD4+ T cells was sequenced by way of the Oncomine TCR Beta short-read assay. After culture, CD4+ T cells served as the source for genomic DNA extraction. A single record per CDR3 protein comes from TCRdb applying MiXCR to the PCR reads. The table lists roughly 9,100 distinct CDR3 sequences, less than 55% of them singletons. The length of the CDR3 is 14 residues. Trimming left V 0 bases short and J 2 bases short, with 8 bases between. In germline, CDR1 is SGHRS, CDR2 YFSETQ. This clonotype was seen more than once but under ten times. What it binds is not known.

The rearrangement uses TRBV5-1 and TRBJ1-2, with D tentatively TRBD1 (6 bases). This clonotype was obtained from a human donor in good health. The material sequenced was CD4+ T cells from blood, cultured in vitro. In DNA form, the CDR3 reads TGCGCCAGCAGCTTGGCAACAGGGAACTATGGCTACACCTTC. This gives the protein CASSLATGNYGYTF.